The clone carrying this T cell receptor beta chain has only one observation. There are 12 residues in the CDR3. The V segment lost 6 bases and the J segment 1 base; nucleotides outside the gene matches: 2. Germline assignment: CDR1 SQVTM and CDR2 ANQGSEA. This sample was taken from a study of cytomegalovirus exposure and HLA in healthy donors. Study details: Earlier results showed roughly 120 million unique TCR beta sequences derived from roughly 190 million T cells.

A multiplex PCR was run with 60 Vbeta primers and 13 Jbeta primers. Repertoires were generated with immunoSEQ multiplex PCR, while TCRdb's copy carries only in-frame clones and drops some. The sample shows 100,000 to 150,000 clones, 74% of them seen only once. V usage is TRBV29-1 and J usage is TRBJ2-7, with TRBD1 matching over 8 bases. Sequencing used PBMCs. The source of this sequence is a man aged 40-49 years in good health and CMV-seropositive. The CDR3 sequence: CSVRTGSYEQYF. CDR3 in DNA: TGCAGCGTCCGGACAGGGTCCTACGAGCAGTACTTC.